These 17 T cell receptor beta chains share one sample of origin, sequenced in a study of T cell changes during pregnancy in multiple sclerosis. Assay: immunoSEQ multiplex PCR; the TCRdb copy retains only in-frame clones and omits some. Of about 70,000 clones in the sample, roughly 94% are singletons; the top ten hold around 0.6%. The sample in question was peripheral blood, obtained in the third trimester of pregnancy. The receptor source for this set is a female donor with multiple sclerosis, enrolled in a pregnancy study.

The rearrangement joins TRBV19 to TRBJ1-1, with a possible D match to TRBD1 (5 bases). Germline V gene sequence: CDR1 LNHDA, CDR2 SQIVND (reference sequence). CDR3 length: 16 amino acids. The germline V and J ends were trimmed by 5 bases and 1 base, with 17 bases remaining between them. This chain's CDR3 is CASSGVDAGSNTEAFF. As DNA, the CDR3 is TGTGCCAGTAGTGGGGTGGATGCAGGGTCGAACACTGAAGCTTTCTTT. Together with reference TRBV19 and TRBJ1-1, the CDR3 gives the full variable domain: DGGITQSPKYLFRKEGQNVTLSCEQNLNHDAMYWYRQDPGQGLRLIYYSQIVNDFQKGDIAEGYSVSREKKESFPLTVTSAQKNPTAFYLCASSGVDAGSNTEAFFGQGTRLTVV.

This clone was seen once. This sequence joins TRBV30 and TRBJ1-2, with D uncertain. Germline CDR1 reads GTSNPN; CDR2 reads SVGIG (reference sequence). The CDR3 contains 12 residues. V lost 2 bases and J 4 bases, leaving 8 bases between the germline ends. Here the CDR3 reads CAWSRGGYGYTF. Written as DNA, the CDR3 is TGTGCCTGGAGTCGCGGAGGCTATGGCTACACCTTC.

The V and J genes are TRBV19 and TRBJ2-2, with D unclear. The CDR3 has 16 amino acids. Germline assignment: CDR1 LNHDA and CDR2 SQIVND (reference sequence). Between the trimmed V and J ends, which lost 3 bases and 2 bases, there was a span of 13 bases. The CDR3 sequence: CASSISQGGNTGELFF. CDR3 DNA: TGTGCCAGTAGTATCTCACAAGGCGGTAACACCGGGGAGCTGTTTTTT.

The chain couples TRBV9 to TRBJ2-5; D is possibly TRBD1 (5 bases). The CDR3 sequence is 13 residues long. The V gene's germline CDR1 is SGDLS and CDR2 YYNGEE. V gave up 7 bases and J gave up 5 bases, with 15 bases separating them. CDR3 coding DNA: TGTGCCAGCTCTTCTGGGGCAGGGGAGACCCAGTACTTC. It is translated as CASSSGAGETQYF.

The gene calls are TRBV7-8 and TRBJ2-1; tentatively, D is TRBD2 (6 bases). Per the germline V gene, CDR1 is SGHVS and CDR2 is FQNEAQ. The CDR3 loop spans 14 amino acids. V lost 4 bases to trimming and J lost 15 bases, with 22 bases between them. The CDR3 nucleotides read TGTGCCAGCAGCTCGGCGGGACGAGACAGCAATGGGTTCTTC. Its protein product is CASSSAGRDSNGFF.

CDR3 DNA sequence: TGTGCCAGCAGTTTAGGGCCGGGAGGGGAGACCCAGTACTTC. As protein: CASSLGPGGETQYF. The gene calls are TRBV27 and TRBJ2-5; TRBD2 matches 8 bases. The V gene end was trimmed by 2 bases and the J gene end by 5 bases; junction bases not matched to a gene: 4. Germline-derived CDR1 and CDR2 are MNHEY and SMNVEV (reference sequence). This CDR3 is 14 amino acids long.

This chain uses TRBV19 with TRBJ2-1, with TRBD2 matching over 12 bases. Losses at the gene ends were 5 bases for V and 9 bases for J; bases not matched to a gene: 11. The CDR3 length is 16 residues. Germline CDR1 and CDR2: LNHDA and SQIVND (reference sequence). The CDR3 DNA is TGTGCCAGTAGTGGCCCCCTACTAGCGGGGGGCGGTGAGCAGTTCTTC. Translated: CASSGPLLAGGGEQFF.

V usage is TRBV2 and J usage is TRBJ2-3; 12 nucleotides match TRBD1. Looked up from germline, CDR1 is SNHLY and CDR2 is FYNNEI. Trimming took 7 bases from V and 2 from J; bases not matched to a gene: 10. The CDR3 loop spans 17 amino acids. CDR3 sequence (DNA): TGTGCCAGCATGGGGTTCGGGACAGGGGGCTTCACAGATACGCAGTATTTT. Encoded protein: CASMGFGTGGFTDTQYF.

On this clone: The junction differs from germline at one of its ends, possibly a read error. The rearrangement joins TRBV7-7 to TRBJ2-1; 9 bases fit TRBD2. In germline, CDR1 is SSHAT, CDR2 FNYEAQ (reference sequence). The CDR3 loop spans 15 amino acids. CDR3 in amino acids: CASSPSGGFSNEQFF. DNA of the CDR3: TGTGCTAGCAGCCCAAGCGGGGGGTTCAGCAATGAGCAGTTCTTC.

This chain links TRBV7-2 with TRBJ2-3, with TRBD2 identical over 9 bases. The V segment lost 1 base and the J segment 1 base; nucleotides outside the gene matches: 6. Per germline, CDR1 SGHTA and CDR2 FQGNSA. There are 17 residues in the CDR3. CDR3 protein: CASSLDLRTSGTDTQYF. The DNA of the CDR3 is TGTGCCAGCAGCTTAGATCTCCGGACTAGCGGCACAGATACGCAGTATTTT.

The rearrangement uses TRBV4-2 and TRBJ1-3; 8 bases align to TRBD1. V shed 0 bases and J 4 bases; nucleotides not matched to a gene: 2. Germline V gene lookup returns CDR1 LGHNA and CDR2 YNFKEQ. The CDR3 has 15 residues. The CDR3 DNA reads TGTGCCAGCAGCCAAGATCAGGGGGCGGGAAACACCATATATTTT. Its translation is CASSQDQGAGNTIYF.

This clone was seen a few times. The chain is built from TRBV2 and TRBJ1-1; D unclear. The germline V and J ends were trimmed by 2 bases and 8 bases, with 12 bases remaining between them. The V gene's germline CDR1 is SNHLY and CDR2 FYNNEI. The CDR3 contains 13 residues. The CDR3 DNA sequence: TGTGCCAGCAGTGAATTGGGAAGGGAGGAAGCTTTCTTT. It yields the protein CASSELGREEAFF.

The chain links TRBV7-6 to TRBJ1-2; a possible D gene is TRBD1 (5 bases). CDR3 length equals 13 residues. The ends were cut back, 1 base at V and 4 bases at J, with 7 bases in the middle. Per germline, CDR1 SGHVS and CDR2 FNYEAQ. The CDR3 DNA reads TGTGCCAGCAGCTTAGAGGGACTCTATGGCTACACCTTC. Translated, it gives CASSLEGLYGYTF. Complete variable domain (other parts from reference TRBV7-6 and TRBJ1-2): GAGVSQSPRYKVTKRGQDVALRCDPISGHVSLYWYRQALGQGPEFLTYFNYEAQQDKSGLPNDRFSAERPEGSISTLTIQRTEQRDSAMYRCASSLEGLYGYTFGSGTRLTVV.

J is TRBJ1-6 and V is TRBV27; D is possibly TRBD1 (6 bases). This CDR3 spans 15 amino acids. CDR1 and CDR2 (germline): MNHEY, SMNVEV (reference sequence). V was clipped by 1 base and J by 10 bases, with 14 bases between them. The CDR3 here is CASSLFRHRDSPLHF. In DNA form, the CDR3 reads TGTGCCAGCAGTTTATTCCGCCACAGGGACTCACCCCTCCACTTT.

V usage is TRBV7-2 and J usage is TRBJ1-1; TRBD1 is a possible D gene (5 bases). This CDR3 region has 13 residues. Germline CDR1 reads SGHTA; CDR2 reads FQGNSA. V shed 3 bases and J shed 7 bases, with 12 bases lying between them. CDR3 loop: CASSLGGIYEAFF. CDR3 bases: TGTGCCAGCAGCTTGGGGGGAATCTATGAAGCTTTCTTT.

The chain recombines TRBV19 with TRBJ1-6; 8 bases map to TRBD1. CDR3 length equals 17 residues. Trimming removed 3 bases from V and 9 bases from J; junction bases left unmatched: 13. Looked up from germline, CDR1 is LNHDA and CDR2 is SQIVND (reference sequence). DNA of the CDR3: TGTGCCAGTAGTATCGGCGAGACAGGGGCGCGCGGTTCACCCCTCCACTTT. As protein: CASSIGETGARGSPLHF.

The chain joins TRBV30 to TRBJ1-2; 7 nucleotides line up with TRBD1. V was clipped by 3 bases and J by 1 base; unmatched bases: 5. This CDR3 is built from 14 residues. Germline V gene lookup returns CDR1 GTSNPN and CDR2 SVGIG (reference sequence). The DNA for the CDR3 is TGTGCCTGGAGGGGCGACAGGGATAACTATGGCTACACCTTC. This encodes CAWRGDRDNYGYTF.